Included here is one TCR beta chain sequence, with context. The target antigen is unknown. The CDR3 is 14 amino acids. The germline CDR1 and CDR2 sequences are SGHAT and FQDESV (reference sequence). Losses at the gene ends were 5 bases for V and 13 bases for J; bases not matched to a gene: 10. The sort gate was single viable CD3+CD4+CD8-CD45RO+ cells for memory CD4+ T cells. This table comes from immunoSEQ multiplex PCR, and its TCRdb copy is limited to in-frame clones, with some not included. The profile shows about 40,000 clones, roughly three quarters of them singletons. The data were obtained in a study of memory CD4+ T cells and cytomegalovirus serostatus. In the study overall: Of the healthy Belgian adults, several were CMV seropositive and 20 to 25 seronegative. General observations from the study: CMV serostatus prediction reached median AUC approximately 0.96, or 0.89 with US-trained model. About two fifths of the roughly 150 known CMV-associated TCRbeta sequences appeared in CD4+ memory.

The TCR was taken from an adult in good health and CMV-seronegative. This chain links TRBV11-1 with TRBJ1-6; 8 nucleotides line up with TRBD1. Sequencing was done on a sample of memory CD4+ T cells from blood. CDR3 amino acids: CASSMRTGGLPLHF. The CDR3 DNA reads TGTGCCAGCAGCATGCGAACAGGGGGGCTCCCCCTCCACTTT.